The sequence of this T cell receptor beta chain was determined in a study of T and B cells in COVID-19 patients. Study at large: Recovered patients mostly had mild to moderate COVID-19 managed as outpatients.

The CDR3 totals 19 residues. From germline, CDR1 is GTSNPN and CDR2 SVGIG (reference sequence). Trimming stripped 0 bases from V and 3 bases from J, with 24 bases between. TRB was amplified from approximately 250-500 ng of blood genomic DNA. This clonotype was seen ten or more times. Antigen specificity is unknown. Study results and limitations: Few blood samples existed from mildly ill patients during symptoms or early in severe cases.

BIOMED2 TRB-A/B primer pools were used in multiplex TRB PCR. One entry per CDR3 protein results from TCRdb running MiXCR on the multiplex PCR reads. The sample has roughly 11,000 distinct CDR3 sequences, around 30% seen once. The rearrangement uses TRBV30 and TRBJ1-3; D is undetermined. The sample was blood. The sequence was collected from a human donor who had recovered from COVID-19. The CDR3 region has the DNA TGTGCCTGGAGTGTACCCACTGAGGGCAGGCCCTTGTTTGGAAACACCATATATTTT. Residues: CAWSVPTEGRPLFGNTIYF. The whole variable domain, remainder taken from reference TRBV30 and TRBJ1-3, is SQTIHQWPATLVQPVGSPLSLECTVEGTSNPNLYWYRQAAGRGLQLLFYSVGIGQISSEVPQNLSASRPQDRQFILSSKKLLLSDSGFYLCAWSVPTEGRPLFGNTIYFGEGSWLTVV.